What follows describes a single T cell receptor (beta chain). The sample belongs to a study of cytomegalovirus exposure and HLA in healthy donors. The study ran its PCR with 60 Vbeta and 13 Jbeta primers. Profiled with immunoSEQ multiplex PCR; TCRdb holds only in-frame clones, not every one. This sample has some 87,000 clones, with around four fifths found just once. This sequence was found in a man aged 45-60 years in good health and CMV-seropositive. The specimen was PBMCs.

CDR3 sequence (DNA): TGTGCCAGTACTGTACGGGGGGGCGGGGATACGCAGTATTTT. Translation gives CASTVRGGGDTQYF. The rearrangement joins TRBV19 to TRBJ2-3; 8 positions agree with TRBD2. Germline trimming cut 7 bases from V and 6 bases from J; bases unmatched to any gene: 9. There are 14 residues in the CDR3. Germline V gives CDR1 LNHDA, CDR2 SQIVND (reference sequence).